This TCR beta chain was sequenced during a study of cytomegalovirus exposure and HLA in healthy donors. This clone was seen just once. This table comes from immunoSEQ multiplex PCR, and its TCRdb copy is limited to in-frame clones, with some not included. The table shows some 350,000 clones, with 75% to 90% occurring only once. Germline CDR1 reads SGHTA; CDR2 reads FQGNSA. This CDR3 is 17 amino acids long. V lost 3 bases, J lost 3 bases, and 18 bases lay in between. The sample consisted of PBMCs. V usage is TRBV7-2 and J usage is TRBJ1-5, with D hard to call. This receptor was identified in a woman younger than 45 in good health and CMV-seropositive. CDR3 sequence: CASSLYGFLRDNQPQHF. Written as DNA, the CDR3 is TGTGCCAGCAGCTTGTACGGGTTCCTAAGGGACAATCAGCCCCAGCATTTT.